The T cell receptor beta chain under discussion was sequenced for a study of T-cell reconstitution after alpha-beta-depleted transplantation in children. This sample's TCRbeta library carried unique molecular identifier barcodes. In TCRdb, the PCR reads were re-called with MiXCR into one record per CDR3 protein. Of about 500,000 distinct CDR3 sequences in the sample, 10% to 12% are singletons; the top ten hold 14%. With respect to this clonotype: The antigen is not known.

Study-wide findings and caveats: The high TCRbeta diversity at day 60 in some patients came from surviving recipient T cells and thymic progenitors. T-cell numbers and diversity, one year after transplant, stemmed largely from T cells that were newly produced. It was reported that alpha-beta T cells came from several hundred expanded graft clones (about two months after transplant).

The CDR3 length is 17 residues. V gave up 2 bases and J gave up 0 bases, with 14 bases separating them. Germline CDR1 reads MNHEY; CDR2 reads SMNVEV (reference sequence). The rearrangement joins TRBV27 to TRBJ1-5, with no clear D. This sequence originates from a female patient aged 2-15 years who had a stem cell transplant for aplastic anemia, so the T cells may come from the graft donor. Here the sequenced sample was PBMCs, mostly from graft donor cells, taken 180 days after TCRalphabeta/CD19-depleted stem cell transplant. Here the CDR3 DNA reads TGTGCCAGCAGTTTAAGCTCGGGGATCCCTAGCAATCAGCCCCAGCATTTT. Its translation: CASSLSSGIPSNQPQHF.